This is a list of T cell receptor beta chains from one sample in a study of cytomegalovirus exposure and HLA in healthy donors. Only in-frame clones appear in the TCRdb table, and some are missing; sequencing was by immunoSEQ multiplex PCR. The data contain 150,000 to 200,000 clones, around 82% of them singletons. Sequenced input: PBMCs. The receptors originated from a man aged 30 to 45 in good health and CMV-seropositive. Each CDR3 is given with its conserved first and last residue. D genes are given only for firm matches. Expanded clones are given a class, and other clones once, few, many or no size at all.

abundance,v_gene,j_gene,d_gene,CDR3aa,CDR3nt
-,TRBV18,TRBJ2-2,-,CASSHNPRNTGELFF,TGTGCCAGCTCACATAACCCCAGGAACACCGGGGAGCTGTTTTTT
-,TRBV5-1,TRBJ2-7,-,CASTSMAHEQYF,TGCGCCAGCACCTCCATGGCCCACGAGCAGTACTTC
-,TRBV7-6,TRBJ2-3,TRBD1,CASSHGQGVTDTQYF,TGTGCCAGCAGTCACGGACAGGGGGTCACAGATACGCAGTATTTT
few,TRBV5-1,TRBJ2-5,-,CASSLTPGQETQYF,TGCGCCAGCAGCTTAACGCCGGGGCAAGAGACCCAGTACTTC
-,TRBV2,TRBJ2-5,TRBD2,CASSDASGGETQYF,TGTGCCAGCAGTGATGCTAGCGGGGGAGAGACCCAGTACTTC
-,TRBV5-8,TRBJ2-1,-,CASSWYGTTYNEQFF,TGTGCCAGCAGCTGGTACGGGACAACTTACAATGAGCAGTTCTTC
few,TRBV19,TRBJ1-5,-,CASSRIGHDSNQPQHF,TGTGCCAGTAGTAGAATTGGACACGATAGCAATCAGCCCCAGCATTTT
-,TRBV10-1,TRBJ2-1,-,CASISKYNEQFF,TGCGCCAGCATTAGCAAGTACAATGAGCAGTTCTTC
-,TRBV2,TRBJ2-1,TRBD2,CASSSSGRGLNEQFF,TGTGCCAGCAGCTCGAGCGGGAGGGGGCTCAATGAGCAGTTCTTC
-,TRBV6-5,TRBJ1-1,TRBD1,CASSYAGGLNTEAFF,TGTGCCAGCAGTTACGCAGGGGGCCTGAACACTGAAGCTTTCTTT
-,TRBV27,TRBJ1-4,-,CASSWRGGTNEKLFF,TGTGCCAGCAGTTGGAGGGGAGGGACTAATGAAAAACTGTTTTTT
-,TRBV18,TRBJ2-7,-,CASSPIPTDEQYF,TGTGCCAGCTCACCAATCCCTACAGACGAGCAGTACTTC
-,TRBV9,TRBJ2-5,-,CASSGRDSQETQYF,TGTGCCAGCAGCGGCCGGGACTCCCAAGAGACCCAGTACTTC
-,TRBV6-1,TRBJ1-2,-,CASSAPGHYGYTF,TGTGCCAGCAGTGCCCCAGGGCACTATGGCTACACCTTC
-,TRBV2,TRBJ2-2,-,CASSEAVRTGELFF,TGTGCCAGCAGTGAAGCGGTACGGACCGGGGAGCTGTTTTTT
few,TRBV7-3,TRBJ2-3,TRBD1,CASSLDRGFGTDTQYF,TGTGCCAGCAGCTTAGACAGGGGTTTTGGCACAGATACGCAGTATTTT
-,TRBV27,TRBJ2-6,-,CASSPTRVGANVLTF,TGTGCCAGCAGTCCGACGAGGGTAGGGGCCAACGTCCTGACTTTC
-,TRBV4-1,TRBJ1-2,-,CASSLAYSVLEPYGYTF,TGCGCCAGCAGCCTAGCGTATAGCGTCCTCGAACCCTATGGCTACACCTTC
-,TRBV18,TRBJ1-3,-,CASSPLSRLGGTGNTIYF,TGTGCCAGCTCACCCCTGAGCAGGCTGGGAGGCACTGGAAACACCATATATTTT
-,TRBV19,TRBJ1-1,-,CASSEQGDTEAFF,TGTGCCAGTAGTGAACAGGGAGACACTGAAGCTTTCTTT
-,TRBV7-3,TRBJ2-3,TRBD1,CASSDHPGQNTDTQYF,TGTGCCAGCAGCGACCACCCGGGACAGAACACAGATACGCAGTATTTT
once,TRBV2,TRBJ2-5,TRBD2,CASSDGNSGEWTQYF,TGTGCCAGCAGTGACGGTAATAGCGGGGAATGGACCCAGTACTTC
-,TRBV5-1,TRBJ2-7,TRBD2,CASSPQGLAGGQRDEQYF,TGCGCCAGCAGCCCTCAGGGGCTAGCGGGAGGTCAGCGCGACGAGCAGTACTTC
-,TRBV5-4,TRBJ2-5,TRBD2,CASSLAHVRTSGQETQYF,TGTGCCAGCAGCTTGGCGCACGTAAGGACTAGCGGACAAGAGACCCAGTACTTC
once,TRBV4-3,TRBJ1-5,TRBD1,CASSQEAAGGYQPQHF,TGCGCCAGCAGCCAAGAGGCGGCAGGGGGGTATCAGCCCCAGCATTTT
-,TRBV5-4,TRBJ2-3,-,CASSSARGDTQYF,TGTGCCAGCAGTTCCGCCCGAGGGGATACGCAGTATTTT
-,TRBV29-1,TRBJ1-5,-,CSAGGGGLNQPQHF,TGCAGCGCCGGAGGGGGGGGCTTAAATCAGCCCCAGCATTTT
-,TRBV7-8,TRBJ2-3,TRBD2,CASSFPFSGGSTDTQYF,TGTGCCAGCAGCTTTCCGTTTAGCGGGGGAAGCACAGATACGCAGTATTTT
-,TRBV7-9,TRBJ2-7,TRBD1,CASSRRGQGYEQYF,TGTGCCAGCAGCCGGCGGGGACAGGGCTACGAGCAGTACTTC
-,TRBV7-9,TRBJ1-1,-,CASSISGGGPGTEAFF,TGTGCCAGCAGCATCTCGGGCGGGGGCCCTGGCACTGAAGCTTTCTTT
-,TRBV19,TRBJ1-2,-,CASRPEDIYGYTF,TGTGCCAGTAGACCCGAGGATATCTATGGCTACACCTTC
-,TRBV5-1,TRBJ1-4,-,CASSPSGNEKLFF,TGCGCCAGCAGCCCCAGCGGGAATGAAAAACTGTTTTTT
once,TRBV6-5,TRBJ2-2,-,CASIPRADNTGELFF,TGTGCCAGCATTCCCAGGGCAGATAATACCGGGGAGCTGTTTTTT
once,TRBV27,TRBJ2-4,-,CASGKPGTKNIQYF,TGTGCCAGCGGAAAGCCCGGGACAAAAAACATTCAGTACTTC
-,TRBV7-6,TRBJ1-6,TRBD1,CASSPGTGFNSPLHF,TGTGCCAGCAGCCCGGGGACAGGATTTAATTCACCCCTCCACTTT
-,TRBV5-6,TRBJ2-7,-,CASSFPGHPYEQYF,TGTGCCAGCAGCTTTCCCGGACACCCTTACGAGCAGTACTTC
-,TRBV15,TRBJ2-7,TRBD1,CATSDSRGPSYEQYF,TGTGCCACCAGCGACTCTAGGGGGCCCTCCTACGAGCAGTACTTC
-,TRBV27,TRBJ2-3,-,CASSVTPGARTDTQYF,TGTGCCAGCAGTGTGACCCCGGGAGCTCGGACAGATACGCAGTATTTT
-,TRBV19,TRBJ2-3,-,CASSIAPDGGADTQYF,TGTGCCAGTAGTATAGCCCCCGACGGGGGAGCAGATACGCAGTATTTT
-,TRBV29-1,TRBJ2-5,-,CSVGPDSQETQYF,TGCAGCGTTGGCCCGGACAGCCAAGAGACCCAGTACTTC
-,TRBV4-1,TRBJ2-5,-,CASSQVDSQETQYF,TGCGCCAGCAGCCAAGTGGACTCCCAAGAGACCCAGTACTTC
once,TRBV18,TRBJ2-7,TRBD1,CASSHRDRGLAEQYF,TGTGCCAGCTCACATCGGGACAGGGGGTTGGCCGAGCAGTACTTC
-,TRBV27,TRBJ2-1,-,CASSLRGRGAYNEQFF,TGTGCCAGCAGTTTACGGGGCAGGGGGGCCTACAATGAGCAGTTCTTC
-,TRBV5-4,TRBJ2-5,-,CASSSYRTGRGETQYF,TGTGCCAGCAGCTCGTACCGGACAGGGAGGGGTGAGACCCAGTACTTC
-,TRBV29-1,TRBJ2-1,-,CSSISGDPYNEQFF,TGCAGCAGTATATCGGGGGACCCCTACAATGAGCAGTTCTTC
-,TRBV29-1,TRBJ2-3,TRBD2,CSVVGGGYSTDTQYF,TGCAGCGTTGTAGGCGGGGGATATAGCACAGATACGCAGTATTTT
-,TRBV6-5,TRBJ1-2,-,CASSSGPGYTF,TGTGCCAGCAGTTCAGGGCCTGGCTACACCTTC
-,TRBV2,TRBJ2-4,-,CASSLPGSLAKNIQYF,TGTGCCAGCAGCCTCCCCGGGTCACTAGCCAAAAACATTCAGTACTTC
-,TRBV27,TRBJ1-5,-,CASSPGQGSQPQHF,TGTGCCAGCAGCCCAGGGCAGGGCAGCCAGCCCCAGCATTTT
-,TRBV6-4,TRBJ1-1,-,CASRALGAVNTEAFF,TGTGCCAGCAGGGCGTTGGGGGCAGTAAACACTGAAGCTTTCTTT
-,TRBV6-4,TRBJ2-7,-,CASSDGRQYF,TGTGCCAGCAGTGACGGGAGGCAGTACTTC
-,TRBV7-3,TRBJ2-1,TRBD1,CASSPTGVLNEQFF,TGTGCCAGCAGCCCGACAGGGGTTCTGAATGAGCAGTTCTTC
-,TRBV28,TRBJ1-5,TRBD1,CASSRRTGRNQPQHF,TGTGCCAGCAGCCGACGGACAGGCCGCAATCAGCCCCAGCATTTT